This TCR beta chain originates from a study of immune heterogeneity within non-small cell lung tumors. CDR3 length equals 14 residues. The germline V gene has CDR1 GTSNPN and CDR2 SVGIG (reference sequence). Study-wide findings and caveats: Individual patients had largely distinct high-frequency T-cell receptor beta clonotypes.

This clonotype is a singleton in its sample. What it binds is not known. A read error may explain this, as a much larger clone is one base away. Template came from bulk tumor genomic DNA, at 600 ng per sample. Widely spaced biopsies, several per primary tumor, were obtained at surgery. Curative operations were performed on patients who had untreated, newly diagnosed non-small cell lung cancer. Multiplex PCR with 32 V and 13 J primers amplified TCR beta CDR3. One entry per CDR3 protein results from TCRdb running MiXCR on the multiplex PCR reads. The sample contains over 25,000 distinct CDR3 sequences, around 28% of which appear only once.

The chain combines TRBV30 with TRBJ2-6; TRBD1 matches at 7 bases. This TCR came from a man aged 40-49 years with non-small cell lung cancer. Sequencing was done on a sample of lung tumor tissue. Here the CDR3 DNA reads TGTGCCTGGTTAGGGGGCTCTGGGGCCAACCTCCTGACTTTC. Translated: CAWLGGSGANLLTF.